This T cell receptor (beta chain) stems from a study of blood T cells in healthy people across ages. A note on this clonotype: A read error may explain this, as a much larger clone is one base away.

Combining a sample-barcoded 5' primer with a J-beta primer mix, a second PCR ran for 7 to 11 cycles. One entry per CDR3 protein results from TCRdb running MiXCR on the 5' RACE reads. The sample includes 850,000 to 950,000 distinct CDR3 sequences, roughly 26% of them seen just once. This clonotype originated in a woman aged 80 or older in good health. The specimen was blood.

The CDR3 loop is CASTLRGSMNTEAFF. The CDR3 DNA reads as TGCGCCAGCACCCTAAGGGGCTCCATGAACACTGAAGCTTTCTTT. V usage is TRBV5-1 and J usage is TRBJ1-1, with D perhaps matching TRBD1 (5 bases). Trimming pared 6 bases from V and 0 bases from J, leaving 15 bases between. This CDR3 is 15 amino acids long. Germline CDR1 reads SGHRS; CDR2 reads YFSETQ. Full variable domain (outside the CDR3, taken from reference TRBV5-1 and TRBJ1-1): KAGVTQTPRYLIKTRGQQVTLSCSPISGHRSVSWYQQTPGQGLQFLFEYFSETQRNKGNFPGRFSGRQFSNSRSEMNVSTLELGDSALYLCASTLRGSMNTEAFFGQGTRLTVV.